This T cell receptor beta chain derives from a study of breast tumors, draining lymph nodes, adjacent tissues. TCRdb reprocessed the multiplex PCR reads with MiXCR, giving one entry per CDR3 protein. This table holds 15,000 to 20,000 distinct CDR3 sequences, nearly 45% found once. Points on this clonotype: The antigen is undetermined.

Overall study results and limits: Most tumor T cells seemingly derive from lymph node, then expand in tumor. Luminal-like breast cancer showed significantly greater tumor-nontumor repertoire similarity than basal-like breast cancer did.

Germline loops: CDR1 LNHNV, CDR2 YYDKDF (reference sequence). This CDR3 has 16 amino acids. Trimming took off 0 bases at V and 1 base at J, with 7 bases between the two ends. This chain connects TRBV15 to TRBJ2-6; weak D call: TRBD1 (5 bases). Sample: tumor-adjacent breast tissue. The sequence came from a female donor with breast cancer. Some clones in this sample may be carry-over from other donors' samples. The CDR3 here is CATSRDSGSGANVLTF. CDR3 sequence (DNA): TGTGCCACCAGCAGAGACTCAGGGTCTGGGGCCAACGTCCTGACTTTC. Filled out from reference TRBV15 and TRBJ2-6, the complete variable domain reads DAMVIQNPRYQVTQFGKPVTLSCSQTLNHNVMYWYQQKSSQAPKLLFHYYDKDFNNEADTPDNFQSRRPNTSFCFLDIRSPGLGDTAMYLCATSRDSGSGANVLTFGAGSRLTVL.